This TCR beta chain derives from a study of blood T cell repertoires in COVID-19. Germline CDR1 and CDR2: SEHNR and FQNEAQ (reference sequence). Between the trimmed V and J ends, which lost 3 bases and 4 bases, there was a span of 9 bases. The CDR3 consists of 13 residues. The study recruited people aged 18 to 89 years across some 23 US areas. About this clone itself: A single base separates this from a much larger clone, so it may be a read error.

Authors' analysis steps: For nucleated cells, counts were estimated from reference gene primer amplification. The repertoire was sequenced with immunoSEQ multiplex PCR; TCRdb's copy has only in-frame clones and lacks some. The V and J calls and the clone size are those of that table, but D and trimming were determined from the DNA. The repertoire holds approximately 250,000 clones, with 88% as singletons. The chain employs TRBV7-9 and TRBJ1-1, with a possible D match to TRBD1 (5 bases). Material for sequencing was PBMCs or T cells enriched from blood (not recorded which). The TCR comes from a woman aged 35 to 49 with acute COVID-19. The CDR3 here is CASSFQGGTEAFF. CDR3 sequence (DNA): TGTGCCAGCAGCTTTCAGGGAGGCACTGAAGCTTTCTTT.